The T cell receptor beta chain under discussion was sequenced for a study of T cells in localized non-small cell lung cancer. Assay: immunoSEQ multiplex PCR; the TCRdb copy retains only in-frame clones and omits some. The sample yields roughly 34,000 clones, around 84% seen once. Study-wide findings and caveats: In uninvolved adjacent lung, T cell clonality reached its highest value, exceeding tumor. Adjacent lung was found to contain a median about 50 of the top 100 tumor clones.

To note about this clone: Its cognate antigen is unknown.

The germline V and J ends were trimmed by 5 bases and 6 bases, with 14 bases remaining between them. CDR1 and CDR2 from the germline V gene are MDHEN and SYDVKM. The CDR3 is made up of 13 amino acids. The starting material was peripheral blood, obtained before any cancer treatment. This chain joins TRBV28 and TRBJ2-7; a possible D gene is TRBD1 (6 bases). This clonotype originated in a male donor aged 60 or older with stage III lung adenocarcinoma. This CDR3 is CASSLPRGSEQYF. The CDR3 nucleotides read TGTGCCAGCAGTCTACCGAGGGGGAGCGAGCAGTACTTC.